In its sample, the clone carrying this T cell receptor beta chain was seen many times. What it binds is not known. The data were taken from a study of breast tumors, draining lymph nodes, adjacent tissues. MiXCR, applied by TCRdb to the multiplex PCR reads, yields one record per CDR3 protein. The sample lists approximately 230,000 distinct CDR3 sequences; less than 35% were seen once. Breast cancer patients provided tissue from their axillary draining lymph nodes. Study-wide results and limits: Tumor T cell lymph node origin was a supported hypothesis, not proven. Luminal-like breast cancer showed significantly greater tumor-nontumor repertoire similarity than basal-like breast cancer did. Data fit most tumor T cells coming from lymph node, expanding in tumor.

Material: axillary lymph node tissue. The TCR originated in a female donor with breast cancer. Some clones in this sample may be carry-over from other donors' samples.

DNA of the CDR3: TGCAGTGCTCCAACTCGCACAGATACGCAGTATTTT. Translation gives CSAPTRTDTQYF. V usage is TRBV20-1 and J usage is TRBJ2-3; D is undetermined. Trimming removed 5 bases from V and 1 base from J, with 7 bases in between. From germline, CDR1 is DFQATT and CDR2 SNEGSKA (reference sequence). The CDR3 contains 12 residues.